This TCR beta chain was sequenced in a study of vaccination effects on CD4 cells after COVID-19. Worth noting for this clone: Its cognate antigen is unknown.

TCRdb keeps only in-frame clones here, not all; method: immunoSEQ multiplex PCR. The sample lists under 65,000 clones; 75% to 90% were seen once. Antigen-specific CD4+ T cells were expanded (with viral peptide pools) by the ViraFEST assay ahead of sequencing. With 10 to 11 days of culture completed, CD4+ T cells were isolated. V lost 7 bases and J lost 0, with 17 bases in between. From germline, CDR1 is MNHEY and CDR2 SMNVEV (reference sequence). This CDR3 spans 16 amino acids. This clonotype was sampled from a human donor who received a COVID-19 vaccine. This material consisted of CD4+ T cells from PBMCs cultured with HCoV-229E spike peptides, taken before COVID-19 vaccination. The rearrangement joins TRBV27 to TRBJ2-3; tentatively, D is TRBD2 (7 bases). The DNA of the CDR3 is TGTGCCAGCAATCGCAGGTCGGGGGGCAGCACAGATACGCAGTATTTT. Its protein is CASNRRSGGSTDTQYF.